Below, 25 T cell receptor beta chains from the same sample are listed, as sequenced in a study of neoadjuvant anti-PD-1 for oral cavity cancer. Profiled with immunoSEQ multiplex PCR; TCRdb holds only in-frame clones, not every one. The table has 63,000 or so clones, roughly 90% seen once. Described time point: after neoadjuvant nivolumab, at surgical resection. The starting material was PBMCs, obtained after nivolumab (anti-PD-1) treatment. The receptors derive from a person aged 35-79 years with oral cavity squamous cell carcinoma.

The rearrangement uses TRBV28 and TRBJ2-7, with TRBD2 matching over 9 bases. The CDR3 runs 15 residues. With 5 bases clipped from V and 7 bases from J, the junction kept 12 bases outside the gene matches. Germline assignment: CDR1 MDHEN and CDR2 SYDVKM. Written as DNA, the CDR3 is TGTGCCAGCAGTGACGGGGTAGCGGGAGTTTATGAGCAGTACTTC. It is translated as CASSDGVAGVYEQYF.

The gene calls are TRBV10-2 and TRBJ1-5, with a possible D match to TRBD1 (6 bases). Germline values: CDR1 WSHSY, CDR2 SAAADI. V shed 2 bases and J shed 7 bases, with 12 bases lying between them. The length of the CDR3 is 14 residues. The CDR3 DNA is TGCGCCAGCAGTGAGGGGACAACAGGACAGCCCCAGCATTTT. It is translated as CASSEGTTGQPQHF.

The chain links TRBV30 to TRBJ2-1; 10 bases match TRBD2. CDR1 is GTSNPN and CDR2 is SVGIG in the germline V gene (reference sequence). CDR3 length: 16 residues. V dropped 3 bases and J dropped 5; count of bases not matched to a gene: 10. The chain's CDR3 is CAWSRFEAGGNNEQFF. The CDR3 DNA sequence: TGTGCCTGGAGCCGCTTTGAAGCGGGAGGGAACAATGAGCAGTTCTTC.

This chain connects TRBV4-2 to TRBJ2-7; 8 bases are a match to TRBD2. V shed 0 bases, J shed 2 bases, and the junction held 3 bases outside the gene matches. Germline V gene data show CDR1 as LGHNA and CDR2 as YNFKEQ. CDR3 length: 15 amino acids. The CDR3 DNA reads TGTGCCAGCAGCCAAGAACTAGCGGATACCTACGAGCAGTACTTC. It translates to CASSQELADTYEQYF.

The rearrangement joins TRBV28 to TRBJ1-2; TRBD1 matches at 7 bases. The germline V gene has CDR1 MDHEN and CDR2 SYDVKM. The CDR3 extends over 13 amino acids. With 7 bases clipped from V and 4 bases from J, the junction kept 6 bases outside the gene matches. The CDR3 DNA reads as TGTGCCAGCAATGGACAGGTGGCCTATGGCTACACCTTC. Translated: CASNGQVAYGYTF.

This clone has a handful of counts. The chain uses TRBV27 and TRBJ1-1; 7 bases map to TRBD1. This CDR3 is built from 13 residues. V was clipped by 5 bases and J by 1 base; unmatched bases: 1. The germline CDR1 and CDR2 sequences are MNHEY and SMNVEV (reference sequence). The CDR3 coding sequence is TGTGCCAGCAGTCGGACAGGGAACACTGAAGCTTTCTTT. It is translated as CASSRTGNTEAFF.

The rearrangement links TRBV4-1 to TRBJ1-2, with D possibly matching TRBD1 (6 bases). Deletions cut 2 bases from V and 7 bases from J, with 17 bases between. Germline CDR1 MGHRA, CDR2 YSYEKL. The CDR3 is 15 residues long. The CDR3 sequence: CASSQTQGQWSGYTF. DNA of the CDR3: TGCGCCAGCAGCCAAACCCAGGGGCAATGGAGTGGCTACACCTTC.

The chain uses TRBV30 and TRBJ1-5; 8 bases agree with TRBD1. The CDR3 totals 14 residues. With 7 bases clipped from V and 7 bases from J, the junction kept 12 bases outside the gene matches. Germline CDR1 GTSNPN, CDR2 SVGIG (reference sequence). The DNA for the CDR3 is TGTGCCTTCGCCCAGGGGGCCGCGGGGCAGCCCCAGCATTTT. Translation: CAFAQGAAGQPQHF.

V usage is TRBV7-8 and J usage is TRBJ1-1, with 9 bases that match TRBD1. The germline CDR1 and CDR2 sequences are SGHVS and FQNEAQ. The CDR3 extends over 17 amino acids. V trimming: 5 bases; J trimming: 0 bases; junction bases outside the gene matches: 10. The chain's CDR3 is CASSPWGQGRLNTEAFF. The CDR3 nucleotides read TGTGCCAGCAGCCCTTGGGGACAGGGTAGATTGAACACTGAAGCTTTCTTT.

This rearrangement joins TRBV5-1 to TRBJ1-1; possible D gene TRBD1, 6 bases. Between the trimmed V and J ends, which lost 6 bases and 5 bases, there was a span of 17 bases. CDR1 SGHRS and CDR2 YFSETQ come from the germline V gene. The CDR3 covers 14 residues. The CDR3 here is CASNNRARGTEAFF. The CDR3 coding sequence is TGCGCCAGCAATAACAGGGCCAGAGGGACTGAAGCTTTCTTT. Full variable domain (rest looked up from reference TRBV5-1 and TRBJ1-1): KAGVTQTPRYLIKTRGQQVTLSCSPISGHRSVSWYQQTPGQGLQFLFEYFSETQRNKGNFPGRFSGRQFSNSRSEMNVSTLELGDSALYLCASNNRARGTEAFFGQGTRLTVV.

The V gene is TRBV29-1, the J gene TRBJ2-7, with a weak D call TRBD2 (6 bases). CDR1 is SQVTM, CDR2 ANQGSEA, per germline. The CDR3 length is 13 residues. V lost 4 bases, J lost 0 bases, and 10 bases lay in between. The CDR3 nucleotides are TGCAGCGTTGTTGGGGGGACCTCCTACGAGCAGTACTTC. It codes for CSVVGGTSYEQYF.

The rearrangement links TRBV6-6 to TRBJ1-1; a weak D match, TRBD1 (5 bases). Germline CDR1 and CDR2: MNHNY and SVGAGI (reference sequence). The CDR3 runs to 14 residues. V lost 6 bases and J lost 4, with 15 bases in between. For the CDR3, the DNA is TGTGCCAGCAGCCTGGGGGGGTGGCCCACTGAAGCTTTCTTT. Protein sequence: CASSLGGWPTEAFF.

This sequence joins TRBV4-1 and TRBJ1-1, with a weak D call TRBD1 (5 bases). The germline gives CDR1 MGHRA, CDR2 YSYEKL. V was cut by 5 bases and J by 4 bases, with 17 bases left in between. This CDR3 comprises 15 residues. The CDR3 DNA reads TGCGCCAGCAGCGGAAGGTCCAGGGCGGGCACTGAAGCTTTCTTT. It is translated as CASSGRSRAGTEAFF.

The chain joins TRBV10-2 to TRBJ2-7; 9 bases fit TRBD1. The junction had 14 bases not matched to a gene; V was cut back by 4 bases and J by 7 bases. The germline CDR1 and CDR2 sequences are WSHSY and SAAADI. The CDR3 contains 16 residues. DNA for the CDR3: TGCGCCAGCAGTGCCCTGATAGGACAGGGGTTGAGGGAGCAGTACTTC. Encoded protein: CASSALIGQGLREQYF.

This chain links TRBV7-3 with TRBJ2-1, with D perhaps matching TRBD1 (7 bases). The ends were cut back, 6 bases at V and 5 bases at J, with 14 bases in the middle. Germline V CDR1 and CDR2: SGHTA, FQGTGA. The length of the CDR3 is 14 residues. Here the CDR3 reads CASRRDSNNNEQFF. The CDR3 bases are TGTGCCAGCAGGCGGGACAGTAACAACAATGAGCAGTTCTTC.

The chain has TRBV9 and TRBJ1-1; 7 positions agree with TRBD1. Germline CDR1 and CDR2: SGDLS and YYNGEE. This CDR3 contains 15 residues. V shed 4 bases, J shed 2 bases, and the junction held 8 bases outside the gene matches. This chain's CDR3 is CASSPSTGINTEAFF. The CDR3 region has the DNA TGTGCCAGCAGCCCCTCGACAGGGATTAACACTGAAGCTTTCTTT.

The chain has TRBV27 and TRBJ1-5; possible D gene TRBD1, 5 bases. The CDR3 length is 15 residues. V was clipped by 4 bases and J by 4 bases, with 14 bases between them. Germline V gene lookup returns CDR1 MNHEY and CDR2 SMNVEV (reference sequence). CDR3 sequence: CASSSRAGINQPQHF. The CDR3 DNA reads TGTGCCAGCAGTTCCCGGGCAGGGATAAATCAGCCCCAGCATTTT.

The chain joins TRBV7-3 to TRBJ2-3; a weak D match, TRBD1 (6 bases). Trimming removed 5 bases from V and 0 bases from J, with 15 bases in between. CDR1 is SGHTA and CDR2 is FQGTGA in the germline V gene. The CDR3 loop spans 16 amino acids. The CDR3 bases are TGTGCCAGCAGCCAGGGCGACAGGCTTAGCACAGATACGCAGTATTTT. Its translation: CASSQGDRLSTDTQYF.

This sequence joins TRBV5-4 and TRBJ2-5, with 8 bases lining up with TRBD2. CDR3 length: 15 amino acids. Germline trimming cut 5 bases from V and 3 bases from J; bases unmatched to any gene: 9. CDR1 SGHNT and CDR2 YYREEE come from the germline V gene (reference sequence). The CDR3 region has the DNA TGTGCCAGCAGAACCTCGGGAGGGACTAAAGAGACCCAGTACTTC. Its translation: CASRTSGGTKETQYF.

The CDR3 bases are TGTGCCGCCCATAGGGGACAGCGCTACGAGCAGTACTTC. It is translated as CAAHRGQRYEQYF. The chain has TRBV2 and TRBJ2-7, with 7 bases matching TRBD1. The CDR3 is made up of 13 amino acids. Germline CDR1 SNHLY, CDR2 FYNNEI. Trimming removed 11 bases from V and 3 bases from J; junction bases left unmatched: 10.

This chain links TRBV5-1 with TRBJ1-2; the D gene is possibly TRBD1 (5 bases). CDR3 length: 14 amino acids. V dropped 4 bases and J dropped 8 bases, with 18 bases sitting between them. The V gene's germline CDR1 is SGHRS and CDR2 YFSETQ. Here the CDR3 DNA reads TGCGCCAGCAGCCCAGACACGCTCGGGGGAGGCTACACCTTC. This encodes CASSPDTLGGGYTF.

This clone was detected only once. V gene TRBV7-3 combines with J gene TRBJ2-2; D is unresolved. This CDR3 comprises 16 residues. Germline assignment: CDR1 SGHTA and CDR2 FQGTGA. Trimming left V 1 base short and J 1 base short, with 10 bases between. The CDR3 DNA reads TGTGCCAGCAGCTTAAACCAGGCCGGGAACACCGGGGAGCTGTTTTTT. It yields the protein CASSLNQAGNTGELFF.

The chain carries TRBV5-1 and TRBJ2-2; the D call may be TRBD1 or TRBD2 (5 bases each). The CDR3 covers 17 residues. Trimming removed 0 bases at V and 7 bases at J, with 19 bases between. Germline values: CDR1 SGHRS, CDR2 YFSETQ. Here the CDR3 DNA reads TGCGCCAGCAGCTTGGCCCCGGGGCTAACACCTGGCGGGGAGCTGTTTTTT. Residues: CASSLAPGLTPGGELFF.

V usage is TRBV28 and J usage is TRBJ1-4; 9 bases match TRBD1. In germline, CDR1 is MDHEN, CDR2 SYDVKM. Trimming took 1 base from V and 8 from J; bases not matched to a gene: 8. The CDR3 length is 16 residues. The CDR3 is CASSLLPGQGSEKLFF. The CDR3 nucleotides are TGTGCCAGCAGTTTATTACCGGGACAGGGCAGCGAAAAACTGTTTTTT.

The rearrangement uses TRBV10-3 and TRBJ1-1; D call uncertain. The V end was cut by 6 bases, the J end by 0 bases, with 20 bases between. Germline V gene data show CDR1 as ENHRY and CDR2 as SYGVKD. This CDR3 is 17 amino acids long. The CDR3 reads CAISSPTGRLMNTEAFF. CDR3 coding DNA: TGTGCCATCAGCTCCCCTACCGGACGCCTAATGAACACTGAAGCTTTCTTT.